The TCR beta chain described here comes from a study of blood T cell repertoires in COVID-19. On the study more broadly: From T cells, B-cell-depleted T cells, or PBMCs came the material, which was cDNA or gDNA.

Method: immunoSEQ multiplex PCR; TCRdb's copy keeps in-frame clones and lacks some. The top ten clones hold roughly 1.2% of a sample with around 99,000 clones, 75% to 95% of them seen once. From germline, CDR1 is MNHEY and CDR2 SMNVEV (reference sequence). There are 19 residues in the CDR3. V gave up 5 bases and J gave up 0 bases; unmatched junction bases: 13. The TCR comes from a woman in her twenties or thirties with acute or convalescent COVID-19. Material for sequencing was peripheral blood. The V call is TRBV27, the J call TRBJ1-5, with TRBD1 matching 10 bases. This CDR3 reads CASSQYSGTGVHSNQPQHF. DNA of the CDR3: TGTGCCAGCAGTCAATACTCCGGGACAGGGGTCCATAGCAATCAGCCCCAGCATTTT.